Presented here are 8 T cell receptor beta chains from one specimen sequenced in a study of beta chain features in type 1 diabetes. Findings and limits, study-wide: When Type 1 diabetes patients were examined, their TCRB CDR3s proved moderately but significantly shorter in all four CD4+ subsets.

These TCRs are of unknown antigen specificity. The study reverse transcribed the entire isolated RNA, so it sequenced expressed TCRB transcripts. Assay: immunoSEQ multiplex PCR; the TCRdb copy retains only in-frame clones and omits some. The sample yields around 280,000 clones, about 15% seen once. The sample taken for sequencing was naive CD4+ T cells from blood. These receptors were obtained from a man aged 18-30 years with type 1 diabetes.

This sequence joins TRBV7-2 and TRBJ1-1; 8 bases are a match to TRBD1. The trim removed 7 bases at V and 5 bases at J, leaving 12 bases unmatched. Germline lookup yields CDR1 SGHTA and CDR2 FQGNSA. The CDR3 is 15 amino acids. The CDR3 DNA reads TGTGCCAGCAAATTTCAGGGGGCCCGGTCGACTGAAGCTTTCTTT. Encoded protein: CASKFQGARSTEAFF.

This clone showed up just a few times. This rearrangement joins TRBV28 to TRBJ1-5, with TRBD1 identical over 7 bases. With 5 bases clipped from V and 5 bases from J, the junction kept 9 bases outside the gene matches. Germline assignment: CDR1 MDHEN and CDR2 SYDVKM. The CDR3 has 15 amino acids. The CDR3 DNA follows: TGTGCCAGCAGTGGGGCGGCAGGGGGATATCAGCCCCAGCATTTT. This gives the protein CASSGAAGGYQPQHF.

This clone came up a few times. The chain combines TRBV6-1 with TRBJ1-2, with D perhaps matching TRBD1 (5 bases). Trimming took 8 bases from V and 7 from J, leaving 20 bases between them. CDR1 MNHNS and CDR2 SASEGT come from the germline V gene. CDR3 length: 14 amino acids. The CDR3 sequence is CASDILSRAAGYTF. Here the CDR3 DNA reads TGTGCCAGCGATATCCTCTCCAGGGCGGCTGGCTACACCTTC.

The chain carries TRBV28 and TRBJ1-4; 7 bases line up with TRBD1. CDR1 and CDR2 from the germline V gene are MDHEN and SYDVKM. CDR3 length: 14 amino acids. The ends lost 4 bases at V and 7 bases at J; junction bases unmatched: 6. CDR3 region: CASSSGQMFEKLFF. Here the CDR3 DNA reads TGTGCCAGCAGTTCGGGACAGATGTTTGAAAAACTGTTTTTT.

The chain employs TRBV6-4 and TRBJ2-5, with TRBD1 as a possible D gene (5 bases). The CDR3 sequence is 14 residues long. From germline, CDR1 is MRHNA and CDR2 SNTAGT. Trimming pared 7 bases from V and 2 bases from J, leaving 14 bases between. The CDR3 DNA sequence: TGTGCCAGCACCAGAGGACATTTACAAGAGACCCAGTACTTC. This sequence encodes CASTRGHLQETQYF.

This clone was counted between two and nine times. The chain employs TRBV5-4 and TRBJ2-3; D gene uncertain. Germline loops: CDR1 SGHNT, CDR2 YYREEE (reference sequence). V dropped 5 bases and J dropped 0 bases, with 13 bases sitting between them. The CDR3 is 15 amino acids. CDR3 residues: CASRVAATSTDTQYF. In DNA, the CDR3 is TGTGCCAGCAGAGTCGCGGCTACTAGCACAGATACGCAGTATTTT.

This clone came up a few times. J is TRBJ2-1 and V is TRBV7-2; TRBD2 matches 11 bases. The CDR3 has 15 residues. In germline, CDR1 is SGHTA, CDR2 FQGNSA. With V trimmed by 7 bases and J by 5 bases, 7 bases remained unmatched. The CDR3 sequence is CASKFLAGGNNEQFF. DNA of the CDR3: TGTGCCAGCAAGTTCCTAGCGGGGGGCAACAATGAGCAGTTCTTC.

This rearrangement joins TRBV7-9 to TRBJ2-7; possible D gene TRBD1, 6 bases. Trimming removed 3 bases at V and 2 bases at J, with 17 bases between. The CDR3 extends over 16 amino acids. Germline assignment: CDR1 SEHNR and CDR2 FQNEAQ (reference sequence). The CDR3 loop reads CASSLGQGKGAYEQYF. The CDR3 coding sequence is TGTGCCAGCAGCTTGGGGCAGGGGAAGGGAGCCTACGAGCAGTACTTC.